The TCR beta chain under discussion was sequenced for a study of cytomegalovirus exposure and HLA in healthy donors. General study points: Rates of TCR association differed by HLA locus in a later analysis, with DRB1 highest and HLA-C lowest. A later analysis linked a missense DCLRE1C variant to TCR beta V- and J-gene trimming. Several V segments, TRBV6-2 and TRBV6-3 among them, could not be told apart and were dropped.

A remark on this clone: Its antigen is unidentified.

Germline trimming cut 10 bases from V and 0 bases from J; bases unmatched to any gene: 23. This CDR3 spans 19 amino acids. Germline loops: CDR1 MNHEY, CDR2 SMNVEV (reference sequence). With 60 Vbeta and 13 Jbeta primers, the PCR was carried out. Some clones are missing from TCRdb's copy, which holds only in-frame ones; the method was immunoSEQ multiplex PCR. The sample has fewer than 75,000 clones; around 85% are singletons. V is TRBV27 and J is TRBJ1-2; 7 positions match TRBD1. Source material: PBMCs. The receptor's source is a woman aged 25 to 39 in good health and CMV-seronegative. Written as DNA, the CDR3 is TGTGCCACCAGAGGCTCCTTCGGGACAGCCGACCAGCCTAACTATGGCTACACCTTC. This encodes CATRGSFGTADQPNYGYTF.